This T cell receptor beta chain was observed in a study of blood T cell repertoires in COVID-19. V gave up 3 bases and J gave up 1 base; unmatched junction bases: 4. The CDR3 length is 15 residues. Germline V gene sequence: CDR1 SQVTM, CDR2 ANQGSEA. TCRdb's table, derived via immunoSEQ multiplex PCR, lists solely in-frame clones and lacks some. The sample has about 140,000 clones, about four fifths seen once. The rearrangement joins TRBV29-1 to TRBJ2-2; the match to TRBD2 covers 8 bases. The sequencing sample was made of peripheral blood. The TCR was taken from a man between 65 and 85 years old who had recovered from COVID-19. This chain's CDR3 is CSVESSGVNTGELFF. DNA for the CDR3: TGCAGCGTTGAGAGTAGCGGGGTGAACACCGGGGAGCTGTTTTTT.